The next 32 T cell receptor beta chains were all read from a single sample in a study of cytomegalovirus exposure and HLA in healthy donors. PCR primers comprised 60 Vbeta and 13 Jbeta primers. Here immunoSEQ multiplex PCR was the method, and the copy in TCRdb shows in-frame clones only, minus some. The sample records 180,000 or so clones, 76% being singletons. Material: PBMCs. All receptors derive from a man between 18 and 29 years old in good health and CMV-seronegative.

The rearrangement links TRBV7-6 to TRBJ2-2, with D tentatively TRBD1 (6 bases). CDR1 is SGHVS and CDR2 is FNYEAQ in the germline V gene. CDR3 size: 14 residues. V dropped 8 bases and J dropped 1 base, with 11 bases sitting between them. The CDR3 is CASFKGQNTGELFF. In nucleotides, the CDR3 is TGTGCCAGCTTTAAGGGACAGAACACCGGGGAGCTGTTTTTT.

The chain uses TRBV27 and TRBJ2-3, with TRBD1 matching 9 bases. J gave up 4 bases and V 6 bases, and 11 bases lay outside the gene matches. The CDR3 has 16 residues. Germline V gives CDR1 MNHEY, CDR2 SMNVEV (reference sequence). CDR3 in DNA: TGTGCCAGCAGCTCGAGCGACAGGGGGTACGCAGATACGCAGTATTTT. Translated, it gives CASSSSDRGYADTQYF.

This chain joins TRBV7-9 and TRBJ2-7, with D possibly being TRBD1 (5 bases). The CDR3 has 16 residues. CDR1 and CDR2 from the germline V gene are SEHNR and FQNEAQ (reference sequence). V lost 0 bases, J lost 1 base, and 13 bases lay in between. CDR3 sequence (DNA): TGTGCCAGCAGCTTAGCTGGGCAGGGTCTTTCCTACGAGCAGTACTTC. As protein: CASSLAGQGLSYEQYF.

The sample holds a few counts of this clone. The rearrangement links TRBV9 to TRBJ1-4; D is ambiguous. The CDR3 runs 13 residues. CDR1 is SGDLS and CDR2 is YYNGEE in the germline V gene. V was shortened by 6 bases and J by 8 bases, with 14 bases between the two germline ends. The CDR3 loop is CASIVWGDEKLFF. In DNA form, the CDR3 reads TGTGCCAGCATAGTTTGGGGAGACGAAAAACTGTTTTTT.

The rearrangement joins TRBV18 to TRBJ1-4, with TRBD1 matching over 7 bases. From germline, CDR1 is KGHSH and CDR2 LQKENI. CDR3 size: 17 residues. After removal of 4 bases from V and 3 bases from J, the junction contained 11 bases not matched to a gene. Here the CDR3 reads CASSQFDRAGANEKLFF. The DNA of the CDR3 is TGTGCCAGCTCACAATTCGACAGGGCAGGAGCTAATGAAAAACTGTTTTTT.

The chain couples TRBV28 to TRBJ2-5; 8 bases are shared with TRBD1. The CDR3 is made up of 14 amino acids. CDR1 is MDHEN, CDR2 SYDVKM, per germline. The V and J ends lost 10 bases and 5 bases, in that order; junction bases with no gene match: 12. The DNA of the CDR3 is TGTGCCACCGCGGACAGGGCGAAGGTGGAGACCCAGTACTTC. As protein: CATADRAKVETQYF.

Concerning this clone itself: Compared with germline, one end of the junction differs, possibly owing to a read error. J is TRBJ1-1 and V is TRBV7-9, with D possibly matching TRBD1 (5 bases). The CDR3 length is 16 residues. The germline V gene encodes CDR1 SEHNR and CDR2 FQNEAQ (reference sequence). The DNA for the CDR3 is TGTTCCAGCAGCCCCGGGACCTCCGGGGAGGGCACTGAAGCTTTCTTT. Translated, it gives CSSSPGTSGEGTEAFF.

This clone was detected only a few times. This chain joins TRBV5-1 and TRBJ1-4; D not certain. The V gene's germline CDR1 is SGHRS and CDR2 YFSETQ. The germline V and J ends were trimmed by 0 bases and 0 bases, with 6 bases remaining between them. There are 15 residues in the CDR3. CDR3 DNA: TGCGCCAGCAGCTTGGACGGTACAACTAATGAAAAACTGTTTTTT. This encodes CASSLDGTTNEKLFF.

The V call is TRBV7-9, the J call TRBJ1-1, with 7 bases lining up with TRBD1. The ends lost 0 bases at V and 0 bases at J; junction bases unmatched: 4. Germline V lookup: CDR1 SEHNR, CDR2 FQNEAQ (reference sequence). CDR3 length equals 16 residues. The CDR3 coding sequence is TGTGCCAGCAGCTTAGCTCCCGACAGGGTGAACACTGAAGCTTTCTTT. Protein: CASSLAPDRVNTEAFF.

This clone was counted a few times. This chain uses TRBV7-9 with TRBJ2-7, with TRBD1 identical over 9 bases. J was trimmed by 7 bases and V by 6 bases; bases with no gene match: 7. CDR3 length: 13 residues. Germline values: CDR1 SEHNR, CDR2 FQNEAQ (reference sequence). DNA of the CDR3: TGTGCCAGCAGTATCCGACAGGGGGGAGAGCAGTACTTC. This translates into CASSIRQGGEQYF. Full variable domain (rest looked up from reference TRBV7-9 and TRBJ2-7): DTGVSQNPRHKITKRGQNVTFRCDPISEHNRLYWYRQTLGQGPEFLTYFQNEAQLEKSRLLSDRFSAERPKGSFSTLEIQRTEQGDSAMYLCASSIRQGGEQYFGPGTRLTVT.

The V and J genes are TRBV23-1 and TRBJ1-1; 7 bases align to TRBD1. TRBV23-1 falls under the ORF class, with uncertain function. Germline trimming cut 3 bases from V and 4 bases from J; bases unmatched to any gene: 11. This CDR3 contains 16 residues. CDR3 residues: CASSQISTGRATEAFF. CDR3 bases: TGCGCCAGCAGTCAGATCTCGACAGGGCGGGCCACTGAAGCTTTCTTT.

This chain joins TRBV7-2 and TRBJ2-4; 8 bases line up with TRBD2. Germline-derived CDR1 and CDR2 are SGHTA and FQGNSA. The V gene end was trimmed by 1 base and the J gene end by 0 bases; junction bases not matched to a gene: 11. The CDR3 is 19 residues long. The CDR3 region has the DNA TGTGCCAGCAGCTTAGGGACCAGCGGGAGTTCCTTAGCCAAAAACATTCAGTACTTC. Residues: CASSLGTSGSSLAKNIQYF. Supplemented by reference TRBV7-2 and TRBJ2-4, the full variable domain reads GAGVSQSPSNKVTEKGKDVELRCDPISGHTALYWYRQSLGQGLEFLIYFQGNSAPDKSGLPSDRFSAERTGGSVSTLTIQRTQQEDSAVYLCASSLGTSGSSLAKNIQYFGAGTRLSVL.

The count of this clone is one. The rearrangement uses TRBV28 and TRBJ1-1; no firm D call. This CDR3 has 14 residues. Trimming shortened V by 2 bases and J by 1 base, and 8 bases separated the two germline ends. CDR1 is MDHEN, CDR2 SYDVKM, per germline. The CDR3 DNA follows: TGTGCCAGCAGTTTAGCGGCAGAGAACACTGAAGCTTTCTTT. The encoded protein is CASSLAAENTEAFF.

Points on this clone: At one end, the junction sequence differs from germline, possibly due to a read error. This rearrangement joins TRBV2 to TRBJ1-2; D gene unclear. Germline V gene sequence: CDR1 SNHLY, CDR2 FYNNEI. This CDR3 contains 14 residues. This CDR3 reads CASSEGRGYYGYTF. The CDR3 DNA is TGTGCCAGCAGCGAAGGGCGCGGCTACTATGGCTACACCTTC.

The chain employs TRBV28 and TRBJ2-3, with D tentatively TRBD1 (6 bases). Trimming pared 2 bases from V and 0 bases from J, leaving 9 bases between. CDR1 MDHEN and CDR2 SYDVKM come from the germline V gene. The CDR3 is made up of 15 amino acids. The CDR3 region is CASSLPTGSTDTQYF. The CDR3 nucleotides read TGTGCCAGCAGTTTACCGACAGGTAGCACAGATACGCAGTATTTT.

The V call is TRBV30, the J call TRBJ1-2, with TRBD1 identical over 9 bases. This CDR3 is built from 14 residues. With V trimmed by 3 bases and J by 6 bases, 8 bases remained unmatched. Germline lookup yields CDR1 GTSNPN and CDR2 SVGIG (reference sequence). The CDR3 DNA reads as TGTGCCTGGAGGGGACAGGGTCCTTGGAATGGCTACACCTTC. The encoded protein is CAWRGQGPWNGYTF.

The genes are TRBV4-2 and TRBJ2-4; TRBD1 agrees at 10 bases. CDR1 is LGHNA, CDR2 YNFKEQ, per germline. The V segment lost 4 bases and the J segment 2 bases; nucleotides outside the gene matches: 8. The CDR3 runs 17 residues. CDR3 sequence (DNA): TGTGCCAGCAGCCCTGGACAGGGGGTATCTACCAAAAACATTCAGTACTTC. Translation: CASSPGQGVSTKNIQYF.

V and J are TRBV2 and TRBJ1-2; D is perhaps TRBD1 (5 bases). Germline CDR1 SNHLY, CDR2 FYNNEI. V lost 1 base to trimming and J lost 4 bases, with 10 bases between them. The CDR3 has 14 amino acids. The chain's CDR3 is CASSEVGGGYGYTF. CDR3 nucleotides: TGTGCCAGCAGTGAAGTGGGGGGAGGCTATGGCTACACCTTC.

The rearrangement uses TRBV5-1 and TRBJ2-5; 9 bases align to TRBD1. The germline CDR1 and CDR2 sequences are SGHRS and YFSETQ. The CDR3 spans 15 residues. V dropped 3 bases and J dropped 4; count of bases not matched to a gene: 7. CDR3 DNA: TGCGCCAGCAGCTCGCGGACAGGGGACGTAGAGACCCAGTACTTC. This gives the protein CASSSRTGDVETQYF.

This clone was detected a few times. The chain joins TRBV2 to TRBJ2-5, with 11 nucleotides matching TRBD2. The junction had 17 bases not matched to a gene; V was cut back by 11 bases and J by 9 bases. In germline, CDR1 is SNHLY, CDR2 FYNNEI. The CDR3 is made up of 15 amino acids. CDR3 DNA sequence: TGTGCCGGGGGGGGGACTAGCGGTCCTCATGAGGCCCAGTACTTC. Its protein product is CAGGGTSGPHEAQYF.

The J gene is TRBJ2-7, the V gene TRBV5-1; 8 bases agree with TRBD1. Germline assignment: CDR1 SGHRS and CDR2 YFSETQ. The trim removed 5 bases at V and 5 bases at J, leaving 9 bases unmatched. The CDR3 has 14 amino acids. This CDR3 reads CASRVTGAFDEQYF. CDR3 in DNA: TGCGCCAGCAGGGTGACAGGGGCATTCGACGAGCAGTACTTC.

Notes on this clone: The germline gene is not matched at one end of the junction; a read error may be the cause. This chain uses TRBV5-1 with TRBJ1-2; D possibly corresponds to TRBD1 (6 bases). The CDR3 covers 14 residues. CDR1 SGHRS and CDR2 YFSETQ come from the germline V gene. The CDR3: CASSLGSGVYGYTF. Written as DNA, the CDR3 is TGCGCCAGCAGTTTGGGGTCAGGGGTCTATGGCTACACCTTC.

The chain combines TRBV7-2 with TRBJ1-2; D not certain. Between the trimmed V and J ends, which lost 4 bases and 1 base, there was a span of 10 bases. This CDR3 has 14 amino acids. Germline-derived CDR1 and CDR2 are SGHTA and FQGNSA. The CDR3 DNA follows: TGTGCCAGCAGCTGGAGGAGGAATAACTATGGCTACACCTTC. Its protein is CASSWRRNNYGYTF.

V is TRBV20-1 and J is TRBJ2-7; unclear D gene. V lost 6 bases, J lost 3 bases, and 6 bases lay in between. The length of the CDR3 is 10 residues. Germline lookup yields CDR1 DFQATT and CDR2 SNEGSKA (reference sequence). The CDR3 region has the DNA TGCAGTGCCACAAACTACGAGCAGTACTTC. Translation: CSATNYEQYF.

The chain couples TRBV5-1 to TRBJ2-4; 13 bases match TRBD2. Per germline, CDR1 SGHRS and CDR2 YFSETQ. The CDR3 runs 20 residues. The trim removed 4 bases at V and 0 bases at J, leaving 13 bases unmatched. CDR3 nucleotides: TGCGCCAGCAGCCCGGAGACTAGCGGGGGGCCAATACTAGCCAAAAACATTCAGTACTTC. Amino acids: CASSPETSGGPILAKNIQYF.

This clone turned up a few times. This chain joins TRBV11-3 and TRBJ2-3; 7 nucleotides line up with TRBD1. Trimming at V came to 1 base and at J to 2 bases, leaving 3 bases not matched to a gene. The CDR3 has 15 amino acids. The germline V gene encodes CDR1 SGHNT and CDR2 YENEEA. The CDR3 sequence is CASSLGDRATDTQYF. DNA for the CDR3: TGTGCCAGCAGCTTAGGGGACAGAGCCACAGATACGCAGTATTTT. The full variable domain, in which reference TRBV11-3 and TRBJ2-3 provide the parts outside the CDR3, is EAGVVQSPRYKIIEKKQPVAFWCNPISGHNTLYWYLQNLGQGPELLIRYENEEAVDDSQLPKDRFSAERLKGVDSTLKIQPAELGDSAVYLCASSLGDRATDTQYFGPGTRLTVL.

This clone showed up just a few times. The V gene is TRBV30, the J gene TRBJ2-3; D may be TRBD2 (7 bases). CDR3 length equals 15 residues. Germline V CDR1 and CDR2: GTSNPN, SVGIG (reference sequence). The V end was cut by 0 bases, the J end by 6 bases, with 16 bases between. CDR3 DNA sequence: TGTGCCTGGAGTGTAGGGGGGGGCGAGACGGATACGCAGTATTTT. Protein sequence: CAWSVGGGETDTQYF.

This rearrangement joins TRBV9 to TRBJ2-3; the D gene is possibly TRBD1 (5 bases). CDR1 and CDR2 (germline): SGDLS, YYNGEE. The ends were cut back, 8 bases at V and 0 bases at J, with 13 bases in the middle. The CDR3 has 14 amino acids. Here the CDR3 reads CASSRQTSTDTQYF. The CDR3 region has the DNA TGTGCCAGTTCCCGACAGACTAGCACAGATACGCAGTATTTT.

This chain joins TRBV19 and TRBJ2-2; tentatively, D is TRBD1 (6 bases). V gave up 6 bases and J gave up 1 base, with 9 bases separating them. The CDR3 sequence is 14 residues long. Germline V gene lookup returns CDR1 LNHDA and CDR2 SQIVND (reference sequence). For the CDR3, the DNA is TGTGCCAGTAGACCACAGGGGAACACCGGGGAGCTGTTTTTT. This translates into CASRPQGNTGELFF.

This clone has more than one count but fewer than ten. The chain links TRBV19 to TRBJ2-5; D is unresolved. The CDR3 contains 11 residues. V was clipped by 3 bases and J by 5 bases, with 4 bases between them. CDR1 is LNHDA and CDR2 is SQIVND in the germline V gene (reference sequence). CDR3 DNA sequence: TGTGCCAGTAGTATTATGGAGACCCAGTACTTC. It translates to CASSIMETQYF. The full variable domain, its missing parts supplied by reference TRBV19 and TRBJ2-5, is DGGITQSPKYLFRKEGQNVTLSCEQNLNHDAMYWYRQDPGQGLRLIYYSQIVNDFQKGDIAEGYSVSREKKESFPLTVTSAQKNPTAFYLCASSIMETQYFGPGTRLLVL.

This rearrangement joins TRBV28 to TRBJ2-1, with TRBD1 as a possible D gene (6 bases). Germline loops: CDR1 MDHEN, CDR2 SYDVKM. V lost 6 bases, J lost 0 bases, and 15 bases lay in between. This CDR3 has 16 residues. The CDR3 loop is CASRRRVRGSYNEQFF. As DNA, the CDR3 is TGTGCCAGCAGAAGAAGGGTCAGGGGCTCCTACAATGAGCAGTTCTTC. The variable domain in full, with the rest retrieved from reference TRBV28 and TRBJ2-1, is DVKVTQSSRYLVKRTGEKVFLECVQDMDHENMFWYRQDPGLGLRLIYFSYDVKMKEKGDIPEGYSVSREKKERFSLILESASTNQTSMYLCASRRRVRGSYNEQFFGPGTRLTVL.

The chain couples TRBV7-3 to TRBJ2-5; 8 positions match TRBD2. From germline, CDR1 is SGHTA and CDR2 FQGTGA. The V gene end was trimmed by 4 bases and the J gene end by 4 bases; junction bases not matched to a gene: 17. CDR3 size: 18 residues. The CDR3, as DNA: TGTGCCAGCAGCTCACCCGTGGGGGGCGGGGGGCGCGGAGAGACCCAGTACTTC. Protein product: CASSSPVGGGGRGETQYF.